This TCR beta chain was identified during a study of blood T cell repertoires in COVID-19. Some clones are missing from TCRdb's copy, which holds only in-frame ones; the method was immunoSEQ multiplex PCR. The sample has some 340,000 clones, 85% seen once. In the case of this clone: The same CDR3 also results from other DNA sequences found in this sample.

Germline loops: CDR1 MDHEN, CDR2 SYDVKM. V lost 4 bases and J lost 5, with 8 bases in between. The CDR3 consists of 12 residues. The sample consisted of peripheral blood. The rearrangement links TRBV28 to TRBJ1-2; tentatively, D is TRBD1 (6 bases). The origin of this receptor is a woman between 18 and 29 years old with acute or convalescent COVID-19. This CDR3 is CASSSGDYGYTF. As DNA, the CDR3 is TGTGCCAGCAGTTCAGGGGATTATGGCTACACCTTC.